This T cell receptor beta chain was identified in a study of blood T cell repertoires in COVID-19. Study details: Material from acute and convalescent COVID-19 was sourced from the United States, Italy and Spain.

Germline CDR1 is SGDLS and CDR2 is YYNGEE. This CDR3 comprises 16 residues. V shed 0 bases and J shed 5 bases, with 15 bases lying between them. Assay: immunoSEQ multiplex PCR; the TCRdb copy retains only in-frame clones and omits some. Here the sample spans hundreds of thousands of clones, approximately 89% being singletons. Sample: peripheral blood. V is TRBV9 and J is TRBJ1-5; D is unclear. The receptor's source is a woman aged 50 to 60 who had recovered from COVID-19. CDR3: CASSVVVASGDQPQHF. In DNA form, the CDR3 reads TGTGCCAGCAGCGTAGTAGTAGCGTCGGGCGATCAGCCCCAGCATTTT.